This TCR beta chain was sequenced for a study of vaccination and CD4 T cells after COVID-19. Cultured CD4+ T-cell DNA underwent Oncomine TCR Beta short-read sequencing. Researchers extracted genomic DNA from CD4+ T cells that had been cultured. TCRdb called the PCR reads again in MiXCR, with one record for every CDR3 protein. The table records about 12,000 distinct CDR3 sequences, approximately 60% of them present only once. This CDR3 is 17 amino acids long. In germline, CDR1 is LNHDA, CDR2 SQIVND (reference sequence). V was shortened by 4 bases and J by 1 base, with 17 bases between the two germline ends. In its sample, this clonotype was seen a few times. Antigen unknown. Study-level points and caveats: Median reactive clonotypes, those recognizing SARS-CoV-2, rose from roughly 19 to 38, not significantly. Spike mono-reactivity held for 304 of 307 vaccine-specific clones in convalescent patients.

Treatment noted: 10-day PBMC culture with coronavirus spike peptide pools or control peptides (ViraFEST assay). The TCR comes from a human donor who had recovered from COVID-19. The material sequenced was CD4+ T cells from blood, cultured in vitro. V is TRBV19 and J is TRBJ1-5; D is possibly TRBD1 (6 bases). Here the CDR3 reads CASSTPAGTGSNQPQHF. CDR3 DNA sequence: TGTGCCAGTAGTACCCCCGCCGGAACAGGGAGCAATCAGCCCCAGCATTTT. The whole variable domain, remainder taken from reference TRBV19 and TRBJ1-5, is DGGITQSPKYLFRKEGQNVTLSCEQNLNHDAMYWYRQDPGQGLRLIYYSQIVNDFQKGDIAEGYSVSREKKESFPLTVTSAQKNPTAFYLCASSTPAGTGSNQPQHFGDGTRLSIL.